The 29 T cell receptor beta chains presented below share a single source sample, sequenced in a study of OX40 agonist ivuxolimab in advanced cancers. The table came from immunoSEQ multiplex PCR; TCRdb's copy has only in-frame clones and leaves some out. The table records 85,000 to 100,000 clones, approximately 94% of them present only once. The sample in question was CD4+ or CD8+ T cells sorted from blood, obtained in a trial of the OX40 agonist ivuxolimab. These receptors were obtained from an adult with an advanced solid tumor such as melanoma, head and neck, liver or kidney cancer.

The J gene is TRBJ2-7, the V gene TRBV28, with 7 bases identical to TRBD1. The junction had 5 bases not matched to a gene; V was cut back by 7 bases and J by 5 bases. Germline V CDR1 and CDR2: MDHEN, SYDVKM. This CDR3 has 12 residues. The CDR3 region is CASISQGDEQYF. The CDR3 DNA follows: TGTGCCAGCATAAGTCAGGGGGACGAGCAGTACTTC. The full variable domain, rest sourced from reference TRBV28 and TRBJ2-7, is DVKVTQSSRYLVKRTGEKVFLECVQDMDHENMFWYRQDPGLGLRLIYFSYDVKMKEKGDIPEGYSVSREKKERFSLILESASTNQTSMYLCASISQGDEQYFGPGTRLTVT.

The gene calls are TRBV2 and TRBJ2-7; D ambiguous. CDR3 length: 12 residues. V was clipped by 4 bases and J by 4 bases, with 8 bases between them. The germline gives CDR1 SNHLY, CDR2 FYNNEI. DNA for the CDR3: TGTGCCAGCAGTGTGGCCCGGTACGAGCAGTACTTC. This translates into CASSVARYEQYF.

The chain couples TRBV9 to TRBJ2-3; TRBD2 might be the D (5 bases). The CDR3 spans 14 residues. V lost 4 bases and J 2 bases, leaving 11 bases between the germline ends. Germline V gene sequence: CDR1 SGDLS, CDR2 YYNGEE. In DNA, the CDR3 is TGTGCCAGCAGCTCCGGACTGTCCACAGATACGCAGTATTTT. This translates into CASSSGLSTDTQYF.

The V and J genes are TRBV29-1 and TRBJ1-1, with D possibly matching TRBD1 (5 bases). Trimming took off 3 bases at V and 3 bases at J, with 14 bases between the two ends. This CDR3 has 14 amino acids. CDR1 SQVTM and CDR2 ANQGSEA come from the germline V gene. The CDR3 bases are TGCAGCGTTGATTTGCAGGGAAGATACACTGAAGCTTTCTTT. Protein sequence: CSVDLQGRYTEAFF.

The CDR3, as DNA: TGTGCCATCAGAGACCAAGCCTCAGGTGTGCAGGGTGGCTACACCTTC. This sequence encodes CAIRDQASGVQGGYTF. This chain joins TRBV10-3 and TRBJ1-2; D perhaps matches TRBD1 (5 bases). Germline-derived CDR1 and CDR2 are ENHRY and SYGVKD. Trimming took off 6 bases at V and 7 bases at J, with 24 bases between the two ends. This CDR3 comprises 16 residues.

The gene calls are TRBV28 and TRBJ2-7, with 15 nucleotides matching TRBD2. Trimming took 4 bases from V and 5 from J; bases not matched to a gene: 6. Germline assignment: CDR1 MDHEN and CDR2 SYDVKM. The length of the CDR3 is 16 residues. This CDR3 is CASSWTSGRALNEQYF. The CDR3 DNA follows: TGTGCCAGCAGTTGGACTAGCGGGAGGGCCCTGAACGAGCAGTACTTC.

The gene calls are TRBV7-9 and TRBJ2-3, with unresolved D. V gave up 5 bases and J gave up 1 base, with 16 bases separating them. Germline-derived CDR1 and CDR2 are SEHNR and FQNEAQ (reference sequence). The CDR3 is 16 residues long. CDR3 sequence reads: CASSLRKVRGTDTQYF. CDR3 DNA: TGTGCCAGCAGCCTTAGGAAAGTCCGGGGCACAGATACGCAGTATTTT.

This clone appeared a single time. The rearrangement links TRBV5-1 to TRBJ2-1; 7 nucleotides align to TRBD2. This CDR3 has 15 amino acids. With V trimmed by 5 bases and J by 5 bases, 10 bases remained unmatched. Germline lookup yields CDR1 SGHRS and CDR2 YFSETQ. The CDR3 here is CASRFRGSNDNEQFF. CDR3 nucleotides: TGCGCCAGCAGGTTTCGCGGGAGTAACGACAATGAGCAGTTCTTC.

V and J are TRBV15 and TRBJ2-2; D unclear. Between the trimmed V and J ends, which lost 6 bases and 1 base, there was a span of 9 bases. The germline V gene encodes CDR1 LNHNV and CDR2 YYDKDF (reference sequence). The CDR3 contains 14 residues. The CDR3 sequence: CATSGQLNTGELFF. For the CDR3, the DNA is TGTGCCACCAGTGGCCAGCTGAACACCGGGGAGCTGTTTTTT.

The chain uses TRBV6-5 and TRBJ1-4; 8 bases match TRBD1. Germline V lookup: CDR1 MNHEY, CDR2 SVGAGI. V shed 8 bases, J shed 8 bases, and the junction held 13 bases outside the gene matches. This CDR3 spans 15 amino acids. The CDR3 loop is CASGPQGGYGEKLFF. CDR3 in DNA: TGTGCCAGCGGCCCACAGGGGGGCTACGGGGAAAAACTGTTTTTT.

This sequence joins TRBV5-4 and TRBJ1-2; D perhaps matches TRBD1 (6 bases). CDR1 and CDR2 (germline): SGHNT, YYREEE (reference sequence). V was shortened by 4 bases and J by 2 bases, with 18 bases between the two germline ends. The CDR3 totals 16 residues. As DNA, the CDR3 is TGTGCCAGCAGCAGATTAACAGGGACACTGAACTATGGCTACACCTTC. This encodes CASSRLTGTLNYGYTF.

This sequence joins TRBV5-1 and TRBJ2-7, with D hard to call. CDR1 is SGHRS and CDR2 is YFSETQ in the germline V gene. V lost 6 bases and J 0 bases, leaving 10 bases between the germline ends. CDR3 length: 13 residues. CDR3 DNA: TGCGCCAGCAAGGAGTCGGACTCCTACGAGCAGTACTTC. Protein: CASKESDSYEQYF.

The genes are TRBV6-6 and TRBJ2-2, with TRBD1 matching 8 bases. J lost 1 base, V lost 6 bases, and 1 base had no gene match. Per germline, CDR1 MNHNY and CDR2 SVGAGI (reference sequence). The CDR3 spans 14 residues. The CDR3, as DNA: TGTGCCAGCAGAGGACAGGGGAACACCGGGGAGCTGTTTTTT. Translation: CASRGQGNTGELFF.

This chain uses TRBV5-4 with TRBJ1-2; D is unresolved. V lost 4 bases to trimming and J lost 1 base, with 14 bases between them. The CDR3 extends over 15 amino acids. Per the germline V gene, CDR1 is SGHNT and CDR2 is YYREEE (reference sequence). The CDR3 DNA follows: TGTGCCAGCAGCCCCTTTCGACCCATTAACTATGGCTACACCTTC. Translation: CASSPFRPINYGYTF.

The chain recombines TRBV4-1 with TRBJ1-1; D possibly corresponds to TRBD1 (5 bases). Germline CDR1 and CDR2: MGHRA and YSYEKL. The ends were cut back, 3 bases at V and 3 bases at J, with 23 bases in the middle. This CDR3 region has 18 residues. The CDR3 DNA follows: TGCGCCAGCAGCCATCTTTCAGGGCCTCGATTGGGGGACACTGAAGCTTTCTTT. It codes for CASSHLSGPRLGDTEAFF.

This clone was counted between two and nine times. CDR3 DNA: TGTGCCAGCAGTGAAGAGATGACTTTCTTT. Its translation is CASSEEMTFF. The rearrangement joins TRBV6-1 to TRBJ1-1; D uncertain. CDR1 MNHNS and CDR2 SASEGT come from the germline V gene. This CDR3 contains 10 residues. V lost 1 base and J lost 12, with 6 bases in between.

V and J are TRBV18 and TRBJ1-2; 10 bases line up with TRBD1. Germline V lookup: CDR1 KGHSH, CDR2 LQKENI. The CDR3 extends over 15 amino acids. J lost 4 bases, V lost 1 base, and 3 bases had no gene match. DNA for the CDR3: TGTGCCAGCTCACCACTGGGACAGGGGAGCTATGGCTACACCTTC. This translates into CASSPLGQGSYGYTF.

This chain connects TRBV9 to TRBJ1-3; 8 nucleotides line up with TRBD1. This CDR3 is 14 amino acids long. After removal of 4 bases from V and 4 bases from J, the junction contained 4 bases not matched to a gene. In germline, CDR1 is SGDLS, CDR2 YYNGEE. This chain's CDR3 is CASSLRDRGNTIYF. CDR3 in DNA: TGTGCCAGCAGCTTACGGGACAGGGGAAACACCATATATTTT.

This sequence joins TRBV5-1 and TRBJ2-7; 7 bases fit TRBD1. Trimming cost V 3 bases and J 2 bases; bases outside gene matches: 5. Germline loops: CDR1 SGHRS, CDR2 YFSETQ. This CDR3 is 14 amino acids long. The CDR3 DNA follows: TGCGCCAGCAGCTCCCGGACAGGACCCTACGAGCAGTACTTC. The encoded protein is CASSSRTGPYEQYF.

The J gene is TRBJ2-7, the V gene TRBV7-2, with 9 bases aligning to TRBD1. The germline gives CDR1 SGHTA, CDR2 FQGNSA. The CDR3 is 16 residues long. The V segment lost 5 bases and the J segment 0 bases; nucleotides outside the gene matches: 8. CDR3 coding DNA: TGTGCCAGCAGCAGCCAGACAGGGGGAGGCTCCTACGAGCAGTACTTC. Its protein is CASSSQTGGGSYEQYF.

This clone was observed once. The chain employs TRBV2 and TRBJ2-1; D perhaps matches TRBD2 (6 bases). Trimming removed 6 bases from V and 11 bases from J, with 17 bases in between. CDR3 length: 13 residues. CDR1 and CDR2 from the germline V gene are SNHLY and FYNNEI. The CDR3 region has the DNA TGTGCCAGCAGGGAGGGGCCGAGACAGAAGCAGTTCTTC. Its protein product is CASREGPRQKQFF.

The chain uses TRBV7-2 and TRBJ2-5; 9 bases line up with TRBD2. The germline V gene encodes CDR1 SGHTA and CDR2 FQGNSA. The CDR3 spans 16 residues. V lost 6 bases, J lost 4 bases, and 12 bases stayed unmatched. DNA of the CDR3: TGTGCCAGCAGGGCGCAGGTAGCGGGGGCCGGAGAGACCCAGTACTTC. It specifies CASRAQVAGAGETQYF.

The DNA of the CDR3 is TGCGCCAGCAGCTTCGAAAATCTCGGGGAAAAACTGTTTTTT. Its protein is CASSFENLGEKLFF. The rearrangement links TRBV5-1 to TRBJ1-4; D ambiguous. Germline-derived CDR1 and CDR2 are SGHRS and YFSETQ. V shed 2 bases and J shed 8 bases, with 13 bases lying between them. The CDR3 length is 14 residues.

CDR3 amino acids: CASSPPAGGDTDTQYF. The CDR3 DNA sequence: TGTGCCAGCAGCCCGCCAGCGGGAGGGGACACAGATACGCAGTATTTT. This chain links TRBV9 with TRBJ2-3; 10 bases are shared with TRBD2. Germline lookup yields CDR1 SGDLS and CDR2 YYNGEE. V trimming: 4 bases; J trimming: 2 bases; junction bases outside the gene matches: 7. The CDR3 is 16 amino acids.

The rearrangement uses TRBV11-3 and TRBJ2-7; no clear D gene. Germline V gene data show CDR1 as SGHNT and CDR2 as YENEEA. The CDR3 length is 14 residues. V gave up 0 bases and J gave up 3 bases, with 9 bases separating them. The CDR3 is CASSLEKTLYEQYF. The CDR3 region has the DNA TGTGCCAGCAGCTTAGAAAAGACCCTCTACGAGCAGTACTTC.

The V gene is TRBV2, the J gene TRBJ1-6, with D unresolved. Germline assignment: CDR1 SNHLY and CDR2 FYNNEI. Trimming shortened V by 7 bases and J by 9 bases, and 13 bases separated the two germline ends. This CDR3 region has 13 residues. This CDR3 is CASTQSGSSPLHF. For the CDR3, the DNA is TGTGCCAGCACCCAGAGCGGGAGTTCACCCCTCCACTTT. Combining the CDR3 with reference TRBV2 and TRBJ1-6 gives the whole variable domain EPEVTQTPSHQVTQMGQEVILRCVPISNHLYFYWYRQILGQKVEFLVSFYNNEISEKSEIFDDQFSVERPDGSNFTLKIRSTKLEDSAMYFCASTQSGSSPLHFGNGTRLTVT.

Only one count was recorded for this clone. The CDR3 sequence: CASSLRQSGEKLFF. The DNA of the CDR3 is TGCGCCAGCAGCTTGCGCCAGAGTGGTGAAAAACTGTTTTTT. The V and J genes are TRBV5-1 and TRBJ1-4, with D hard to call. The CDR3 consists of 14 residues. Trimming removed 1 base from V and 7 bases from J, with 11 bases in between. Germline V gene data show CDR1 as SGHRS and CDR2 as YFSETQ.

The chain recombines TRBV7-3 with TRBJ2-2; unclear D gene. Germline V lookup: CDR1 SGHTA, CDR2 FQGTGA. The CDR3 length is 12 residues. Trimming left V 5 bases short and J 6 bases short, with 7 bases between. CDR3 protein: CASSPLAGELFF. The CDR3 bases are TGTGCCAGCAGCCCCCTAGCCGGGGAGCTGTTTTTT.

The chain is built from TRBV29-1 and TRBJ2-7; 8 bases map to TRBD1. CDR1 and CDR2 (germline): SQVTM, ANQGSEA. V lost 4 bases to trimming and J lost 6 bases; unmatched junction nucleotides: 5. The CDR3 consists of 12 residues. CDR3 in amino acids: CSVGQGFSEQYF. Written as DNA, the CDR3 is TGCAGCGTTGGACAGGGGTTTTCCGAGCAGTACTTC.